This entry lists 10 T cell receptor beta chains sequenced from one sample in a study of cytomegalovirus exposure and HLA in healthy donors (dated by TCRdb to 2015 to 2018). Receptors were amplified or captured by the immunoSEQ multiplex PCR assay. For the multiplex PCR, a mixture combining 60 forward primers for TCR Vbeta segments and 13 reverse primers for TCR Jbeta segments was used. The immuneACCESS repertoire file appears here via TCRdb, limited to in-frame rearrangements. These files lack a portion of the clones; in checked studies, under half of the deficit traces to unresolved V genes, and the cause of the others is not known. For this sample there are approximately 150,000 clones; roughly 79% appear just once. The top ten constitute roughly 1.5% of the sample. The sequenced sample consisted of PBMCs. These receptors were obtained from a man in his forties in good health and CMV-seronegative.

The J gene is TRBJ1-2, the V gene TRBV28, with D unclear. The CDR3 covers 15 residues. The V end was cut by 7 bases, the J end by 0 bases, with 15 bases between. Per the germline V gene, CDR1 is MDHEN and CDR2 is SYDVKM. The CDR3 sequence is CASNRPEASNYGYTF. The CDR3 DNA sequence: TGTGCCAGCAACCGTCCGGAGGCGTCTAACTATGGCTACACCTTC.

The genes are TRBV23-1 and TRBJ1-1; D may be TRBD1 (5 bases). TRBV23-1 falls under the ORF class, with uncertain function. The germline V and J ends were trimmed by 7 bases and 1 base, with 13 bases remaining between them. There are 14 residues in the CDR3. The CDR3 nucleotides are TGCGCCAGCATCTTCCCGACAGAGAACACTGAAGCTTTCTTT. It is translated as CASIFPTENTEAFF.

The J gene is TRBJ2-7, the V gene TRBV9, with D perhaps TRBD1 (6 bases). V was pared by 0 bases and J by 2 bases, with 21 bases between. Germline V gene sequence: CDR1 SGDLS, CDR2 YYNGEE. The CDR3 extends over 18 amino acids. The CDR3 here is CASSVVHPCKDRPYEQYV. The CDR3 DNA follows: TGTGCCAGCAGCGTAGTTCACCCCTGTAAGGACAGACCCTACGAGCAGTACGTC.

This clone was found once. The chain has TRBV11-3 and TRBJ2-7; 9 bases fit TRBD1. Germline V CDR1 and CDR2: SGHNT, YENEEA. Trimming took 4 bases from V and 4 from J; bases not matched to a gene: 8. This CDR3 has 15 amino acids. The CDR3 coding sequence is TGTGCCAGCAGCTACCCCGGGACAGGGACTTACGAGCAGTACGTC. This sequence encodes CASSYPGTGTYEQYV.

V usage is TRBV10-3 and J usage is TRBJ2-7; a weak D match, TRBD2 (6 bases). V shed 4 bases and J shed 0 bases, with 13 bases lying between them. CDR1 is ENHRY, CDR2 SYGVKD, per germline. The CDR3 runs to 15 residues. CDR3 residues: CAISGTGGSSYEQYV. CDR3 DNA sequence: TGTGCCATCAGTGGAACCGGGGGTAGCTCCTACGAGCAGTACGTC.

This chain joins TRBV2 and TRBJ2-7, with 7 positions matching TRBD1. The J segment lost 6 bases and the V segment lost 5 bases, leaving 7 bases of the junction unmatched. The germline gives CDR1 SNHLY, CDR2 FYNNEI. This CDR3 has 13 amino acids. The CDR3 loop reads CASSPRPGGEQYV. CDR3 DNA sequence: TGTGCCAGCAGTCCCCGACCAGGGGGCGAGCAGTACGTC.

The chain's CDR3 is CASSFLVSSGANVLTF. The CDR3 DNA is TGTGCCAGCAGTTTCCTAGTCAGCTCTGGGGCCAACGTCCTGACTTTC. This chain links TRBV28 with TRBJ2-6; D gene unclear. The length of the CDR3 is 16 residues. Germline V gives CDR1 MDHEN, CDR2 SYDVKM. The germline V and J ends were trimmed by 3 bases and 0 bases, with 9 bases remaining between them.

The J gene is TRBJ1-4, the V gene TRBV2; weak D call: TRBD1 (5 bases). The germline V gene encodes CDR1 SNHLY and CDR2 FYNNEI. The CDR3 length is 13 residues. The V end lost 7 bases, the J end lost 7 bases, and 13 bases lay between the germline ends. The CDR3 DNA is TGTGCCAGCAAGCGACAGCGCGGTGAAAAACTGTTTTTT. It encodes CASKRQRGEKLFF. Full variable domain (missing parts from reference TRBV2 and TRBJ1-4): EPEVTQTPSHQVTQMGQEVILRCVPISNHLYFYWYRQILGQKVEFLVSFYNNEISEKSEIFDDQFSVERPDGSNFTLKIRSTKLEDSAMYFCASKRQRGEKLFFGSGTQLSVL.

The chain joins TRBV29-1 to TRBJ1-1; possibly TRBD1 for D (5 bases). The germline gives CDR1 SQVTM, CDR2 ANQGSEA. Deletions cut 7 bases from V and 0 bases from J, with 12 bases between. CDR3 length: 13 amino acids. CDR3: CSGGGGVNTEAFF. DNA for the CDR3: TGCAGCGGCGGTGGGGGGGTGAACACTGAAGCTTTCTTT.

The V call is TRBV5-1, the J call TRBJ2-3; 15 bases are a match to TRBD2. The CDR3 has 17 amino acids. Unmatched junction bases numbered 7, after V lost 4 bases and J lost 4 bases. In germline, CDR1 is SGHRS, CDR2 YFSETQ. Written as DNA, the CDR3 is TGCGCCAGCAGCGCCGGACTAGCGGGAGGGGGCCCAGATACGCAGTATTTT. Amino acids: CASSAGLAGGGPDTQYF.